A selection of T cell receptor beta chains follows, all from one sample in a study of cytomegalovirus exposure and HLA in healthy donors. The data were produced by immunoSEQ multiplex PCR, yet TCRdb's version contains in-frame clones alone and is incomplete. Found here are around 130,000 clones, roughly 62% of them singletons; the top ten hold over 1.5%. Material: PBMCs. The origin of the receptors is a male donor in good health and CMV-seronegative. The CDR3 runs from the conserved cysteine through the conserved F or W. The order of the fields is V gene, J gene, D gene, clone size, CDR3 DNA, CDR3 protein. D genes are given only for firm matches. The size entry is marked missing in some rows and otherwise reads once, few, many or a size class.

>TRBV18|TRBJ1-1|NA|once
TGTGCCAGCTCACCACGCAGGGTGACCGACACTGAAGCTTTCTTT
CASSPRRVTDTEAFF
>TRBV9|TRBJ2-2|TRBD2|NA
TGTGCCAGCAGCCCCGCGGGAGGGGTGGCCGGGGAGCTGTTTTTT
CASSPAGGVAGELFF
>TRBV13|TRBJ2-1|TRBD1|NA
TGTGCCAGCAGTCCGGGACAGGGGGCTGAGCAGTTCTTC
CASSPGQGAEQFF
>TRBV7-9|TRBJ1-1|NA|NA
TGTGCCAGCAGCTTCCAGAACACTGAAGCTTTCTTT
CASSFQNTEAFF
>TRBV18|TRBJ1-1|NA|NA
TGTGCCAGCTCACCAAGGACAGTGAACACTGAAGCTTTCTTT
CASSPRTVNTEAFF
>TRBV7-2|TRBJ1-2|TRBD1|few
TGTGCCAGCAGCTTAGGACAGGGCGACTATGGCTACACCTTC
CASSLGQGDYGYTF
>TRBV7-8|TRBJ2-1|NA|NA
TGTGCCAGCAGCTTCGACACGTACAATGAGCAGTTCTTC
CASSFDTYNEQFF
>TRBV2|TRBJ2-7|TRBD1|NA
TGTGCCAGCAAAGTAGGGGGCGGACCCTCCTACGAGCAGTACTTC
CASKVGGGPSYEQYF
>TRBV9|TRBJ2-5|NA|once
TGTGCCAGCAGCGTAGGTCTATGGGAGACCCAGTACTTC
CASSVGLWETQYF
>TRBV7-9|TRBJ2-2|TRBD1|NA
TGTGCCAGCAGCTCCGGGACAGGGGCCCCTAACACCGGGGAGCTGTTTTTT
CASSSGTGAPNTGELFF
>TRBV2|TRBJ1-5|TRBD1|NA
TGTGCCAGCAGCCAGGGGGAAGGCAATCAGCCCCAGCATTTT
CASSQGEGNQPQHF
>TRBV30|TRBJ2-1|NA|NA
TGTGCCTGGAGTAGGATTAGCGCGACCTACAATGAGCAGTTCTTC
CAWSRISATYNEQFF
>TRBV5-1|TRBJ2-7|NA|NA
TGCGCCAGCAGCTCCAGGGGGGTTAGCTCCTACGAGCAGTACTTC
CASSSRGVSSYEQYF
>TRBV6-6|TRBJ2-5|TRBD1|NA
TGTGCCAGCAGTTACGGGACAGGGGGAGAGACCCAGTACTTC
CASSYGTGGETQYF
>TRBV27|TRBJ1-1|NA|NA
TGTGCCAGCAGTTTATTTTGGAGGGTCGGGGACACTGAAGCTTTCTTT
CASSLFWRVGDTEAFF
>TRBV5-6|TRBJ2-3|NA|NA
TGTGCCAGCAGCTTGGAGGGAGGGGGAGGAGATACGCAGTATTTT
CASSLEGGGGDTQYF
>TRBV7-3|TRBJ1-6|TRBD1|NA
TGTGCCAGCAGCAGCACGGGACAGTTAAATTCACCCCTCCACTTT
CASSSTGQLNSPLHF
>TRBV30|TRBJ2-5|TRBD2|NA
TGTGCCTTAGCGGGGGGGCTAGAGACCCAGTACTTC
CALAGGLETQYF
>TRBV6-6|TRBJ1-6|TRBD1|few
TGTGCCAGCAGCCCGGGACAGGATAATTCACCCCTCCACTTT
CASSPGQDNSPLHF
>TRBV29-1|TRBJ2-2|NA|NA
TGCAGCGTGGAGTCAGGGGTAACCGGGGAGCTGTTTTTT
CSVESGVTGELFF
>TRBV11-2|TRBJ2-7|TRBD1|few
TGTGCCAGCAGCTTAGACTGGGACAGGGTCGAGCAGTACTTC
CASSLDWDRVEQYF